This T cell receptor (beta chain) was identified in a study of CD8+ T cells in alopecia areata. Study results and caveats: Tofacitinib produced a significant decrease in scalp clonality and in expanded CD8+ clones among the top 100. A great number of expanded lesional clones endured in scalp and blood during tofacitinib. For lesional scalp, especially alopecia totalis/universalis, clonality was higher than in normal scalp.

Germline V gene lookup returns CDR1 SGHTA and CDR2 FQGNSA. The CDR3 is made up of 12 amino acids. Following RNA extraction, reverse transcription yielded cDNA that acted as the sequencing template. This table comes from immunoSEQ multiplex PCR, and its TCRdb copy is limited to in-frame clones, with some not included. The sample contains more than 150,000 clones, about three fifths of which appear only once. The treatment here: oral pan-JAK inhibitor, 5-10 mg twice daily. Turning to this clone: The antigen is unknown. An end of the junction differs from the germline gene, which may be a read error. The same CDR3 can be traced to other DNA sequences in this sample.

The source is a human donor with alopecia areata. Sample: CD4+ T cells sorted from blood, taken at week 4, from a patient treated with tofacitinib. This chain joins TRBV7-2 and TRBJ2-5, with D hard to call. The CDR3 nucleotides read TGTGCCAGCAGTTTAGTGGGTGAGACCCAGTACTTC. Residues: CASSLVGETQYF.